The 14 T cell receptor beta chains reported below all come from one sample, sequenced in a study of T cell repertoires in aging, cancer and after chemotherapy. Peripheral blood genomic DNA, not sorted cells or RNA, was the template. A mixed TRB-A/B primer pool amplified rearranged TRB by multiplex touch-down PCR. MiXCR, applied by TCRdb to the multiplex PCR reads, yields one record per CDR3 protein. The data show thousands of distinct CDR3 sequences, around 30% seen once. Input material: blood. These receptors came from a human donor with a blood cancer. The donor label of this sample is uncertain.

This rearrangement joins TRBV6-5 to TRBJ2-7; D unresolved. The germline V and J ends were trimmed by 8 bases and 3 bases, with 14 bases remaining between them. The germline CDR1 and CDR2 sequences are MNHEY and SVGAGI. CDR3 length equals 13 residues. CDR3 amino acids: CASRMGRYYEQYF. In nucleotides, the CDR3 is TGTGCCAGCCGGATGGGCAGATACTACGAGCAGTACTTC.

The genes are TRBV6-2 or TRBV6-3 and TRBJ1-5, with TRBD1 matching 7 bases. The CDR3 contains 15 residues. The V gene end was trimmed by 9 bases and the J gene end by 5 bases; junction bases not matched to a gene: 13. Germline CDR1 reads MNHEY; CDR2 reads SVGEGT. CDR3: CASQKDGGGDQPQHF. In DNA form, the CDR3 reads TGTGCCAGTCAAAAAGATGGAGGGGGCGATCAGCCCCAGCATTTT.

This chain joins TRBV5-1 and TRBJ1-4, with no clear D. V lost 4 bases and J lost 3, with 13 bases in between. The germline CDR1 and CDR2 sequences are SGHRS and YFSETQ. This CDR3 is 15 amino acids long. CDR3 sequence reads: CASSNLWGANEKLFF. The CDR3 bases are TGCGCCAGCAGCAACTTATGGGGAGCTAATGAAAAACTGTTTTTT.

The rearrangement joins TRBV19 to TRBJ1-5; D remains unclear. From germline, CDR1 is LNHDA and CDR2 SQIVND (reference sequence). V shed 6 bases and J shed 0 bases, with 24 bases lying between them. The CDR3 covers 19 residues. The CDR3 protein is CASSLDSGSMGYSNQPQHF. In DNA, the CDR3 is TGTGCCAGTAGCCTTGACTCGGGAAGTATGGGATATAGCAATCAGCCCCAGCATTTT.

The genes are TRBV5-1 and TRBJ2-5; D not resolved. This CDR3 has 13 residues. V was trimmed by 7 bases and J by 2 bases, leaving 12 bases between them. CDR1 is SGHRS, CDR2 YFSETQ, per germline. The CDR3 region is CASGNGLQETQYF. CDR3 DNA: TGCGCCAGCGGCAACGGGCTTCAAGAGACCCAGTACTTC.

The gene calls are TRBV30 and TRBJ2-1; 7 bases line up with TRBD2. Germline V gene sequence: CDR1 GTSNPN, CDR2 SVGIG (reference sequence). The CDR3 has 16 amino acids. Trimming cost V 3 bases and J 1 base; bases outside gene matches: 9. CDR3 in amino acids: CAWSPVGGGSYNEQFF. The CDR3 DNA sequence: TGTGCCTGGAGCCCCGTTGGCGGGGGATCCTACAATGAGCAGTTCTTC.

The rearrangement joins TRBV7-2 to TRBJ1-5; TRBD1 matches 7 bases. The CDR3 spans 13 residues. Trimming at V came to 6 bases and at J to 9 bases, leaving 8 bases not matched to a gene. Germline loops: CDR1 SGHTA, CDR2 FQGNSA. The chain's CDR3 is CASSSDRAAPQHF. In DNA form, the CDR3 reads TGTGCCAGCAGTTCCGACAGGGCGGCGCCCCAGCATTTT.

This clonotype has just a few counts. V usage is TRBV5-1 and J usage is TRBJ2-7; perhaps TRBD1 as D (6 bases). The CDR3 runs 14 residues. Germline lookup yields CDR1 SGHRS and CDR2 YFSETQ. V shed 3 bases and J shed 6 bases, with 16 bases lying between them. The CDR3 DNA reads as TGCGCCAGCAGCTCCGACCCAGGGGTAGCCGAGCAGTACTTC. Amino acid sequence: CASSSDPGVAEQYF.

V gene TRBV12-3 or TRBV12-4 combines with J gene TRBJ2-5; tentative D call: TRBD2 (5 bases). The CDR3 loop spans 16 amino acids. Trimming stripped 1 base from V and 4 bases from J, with 16 bases between. This CDR3 is CASSLVLALARETQYF. The CDR3 DNA is TGTGCCAGCAGTTTAGTCCTGGCGCTAGCTCGAGAGACCCAGTACTTC.

The rearrangement joins TRBV6-1 to TRBJ1-4; unclear D gene. CDR1 and CDR2 (germline): MNHNS, SASEGT. The CDR3 totals 17 residues. The V gene lost 2 bases and the J gene lost 2 bases, with 15 bases spanning the gap. The CDR3 reads CASSEFNLGLTNEKLFF. As DNA, the CDR3 is TGTGCCAGCAGTGAATTTAATCTTGGGCTTACTAATGAAAAACTGTTTTTT.

This clonotype was picked up a small number of times. The chain combines TRBV20-1 with TRBJ2-7; perhaps TRBD2 as D (5 bases). Between the trimmed V and J ends, which lost 6 bases and 3 bases, there was a span of 15 bases. The CDR3 is made up of 13 amino acids. The germline V gene has CDR1 DFQATT and CDR2 SNEGSKA (reference sequence). This CDR3 is CSADSGKGYEQYF. The CDR3 nucleotides read TGCAGTGCGGACTCGGGGAAGGGCTACGAGCAGTACTTC.

This clonotype has more than one count but fewer than ten. The genes are TRBV6-5 and TRBJ2-7; 8 nucleotides agree with TRBD1. With V trimmed by 6 bases and J by 2 bases, 6 bases remained unmatched. CDR1 is MNHEY, CDR2 SVGAGI, per germline. This CDR3 has 14 amino acids. DNA of the CDR3: TGTGCCAGCAGCCAGGGGGCTGGCCCCTACGAGCAGTACTTC. Translating it yields CASSQGAGPYEQYF.

Only a few counts were recorded for this clonotype. The chain couples TRBV18 to TRBJ1-3, with D possibly TRBD1 on 5 matching bases. CDR3 length: 16 amino acids. Germline V gene sequence: CDR1 KGHSH, CDR2 LQKENI. The V gene lost 3 bases and the J gene lost 4 bases, with 16 bases spanning the gap. The CDR3 bases are TGTGCCAGCTCACCCCTTCAGGGCACGGAGGGAAACACCATATATTTT. This gives the protein CASSPLQGTEGNTIYF. Looking up the rest from reference TRBV18 and TRBJ1-3 gives the full variable domain: NAGVMQNPRHLVRRRGQEARLRCSPMKGHSHVYWYRQLPEEGLKFMVYLQKENIIDESGMPKERFSAEFPKEGPSILRIQQVVRGDSAAYFCASSPLQGTEGNTIYFGEGSWLTVV.

This chain links TRBV6-5 with TRBJ2-5; D is possibly TRBD1 (5 bases). The CDR3 has 11 amino acids. CDR1 and CDR2 (germline): MNHEY, SVGAGI. V was trimmed by 8 bases and J by 2 bases, leaving 6 bases between them. CDR3 protein: CASGAQETQYF. In nucleotides, the CDR3 is TGTGCCAGCGGGGCACAAGAGACCCAGTACTTC.